The present T cell receptor beta chain was sequenced within a study of cytomegalovirus exposure and HLA in healthy donors. V lost 4 bases to trimming and J lost 7 bases, with 27 bases between them. Germline lookup yields CDR1 SGHRS and CDR2 YFSETQ. The CDR3 is made up of 18 amino acids. Study-wide findings and caveats: High sensitivity and specificity were reportedly achieved when the classifier diagnosed cytomegalovirus status.

A note on this clone: Its target is unknown.

Sequenced by immunoSEQ multiplex PCR; TCRdb stores in-frame clones only, minus some. The table lists around 300,000 clones, 70% to 90% of them singletons. V gene TRBV5-1 combines with J gene TRBJ2-1, with a weak D call TRBD2 (5 bases). Material for sequencing was PBMCs. This TCR was sampled from a woman between 18 and 29 years old in good health and CMV-seronegative. CDR3 in amino acids: CASSQRSSASRYMNEQFF. CDR3 bases: TGCGCCAGCAGCCAACGCTCTTCGGCTAGCCGATACATGAATGAGCAGTTCTTC.